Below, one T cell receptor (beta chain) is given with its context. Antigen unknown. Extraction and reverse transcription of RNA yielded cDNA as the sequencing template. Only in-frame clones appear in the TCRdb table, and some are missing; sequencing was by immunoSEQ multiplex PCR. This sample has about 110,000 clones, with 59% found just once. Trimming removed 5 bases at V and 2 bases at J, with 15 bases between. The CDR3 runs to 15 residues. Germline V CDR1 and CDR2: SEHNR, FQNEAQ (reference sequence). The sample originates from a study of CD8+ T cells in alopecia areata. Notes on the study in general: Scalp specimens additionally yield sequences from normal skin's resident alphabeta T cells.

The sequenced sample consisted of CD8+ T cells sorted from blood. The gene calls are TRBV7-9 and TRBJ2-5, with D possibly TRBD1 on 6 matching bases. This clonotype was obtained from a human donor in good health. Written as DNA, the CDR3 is TGTGCCAGCAGCCCCAGGACAGCTAAACAAGAGACCCAGTACTTC. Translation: CASSPRTAKQETQYF. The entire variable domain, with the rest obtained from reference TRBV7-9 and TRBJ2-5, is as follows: DTGVSQNPRHKITKRGQNVTFRCDPISEHNRLYWYRQTLGQGPEFLTYFQNEAQLEKSRLLSDRFSAERPKGSFSTLEIQRTEQGDSAMYLCASSPRTAKQETQYFGPGTRLLVL.